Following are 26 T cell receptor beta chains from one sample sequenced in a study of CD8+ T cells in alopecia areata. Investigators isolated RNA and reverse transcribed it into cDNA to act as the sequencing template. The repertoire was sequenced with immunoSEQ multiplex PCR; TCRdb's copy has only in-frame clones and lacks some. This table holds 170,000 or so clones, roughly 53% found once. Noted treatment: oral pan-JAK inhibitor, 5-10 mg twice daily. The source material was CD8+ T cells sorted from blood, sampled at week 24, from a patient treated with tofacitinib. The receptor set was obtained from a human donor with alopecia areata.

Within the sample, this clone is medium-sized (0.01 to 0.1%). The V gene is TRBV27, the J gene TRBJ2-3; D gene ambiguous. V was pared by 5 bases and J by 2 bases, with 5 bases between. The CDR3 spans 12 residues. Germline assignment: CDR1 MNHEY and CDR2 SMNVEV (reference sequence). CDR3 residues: CASSHATDTQYF. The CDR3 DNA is TGTGCCAGCAGTCACGCCACAGATACGCAGTATTTT.

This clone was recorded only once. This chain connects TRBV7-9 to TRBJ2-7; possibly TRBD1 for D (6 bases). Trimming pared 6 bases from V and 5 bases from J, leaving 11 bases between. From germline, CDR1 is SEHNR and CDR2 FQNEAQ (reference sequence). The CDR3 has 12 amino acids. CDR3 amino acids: CASRLDRNEQYF. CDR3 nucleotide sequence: TGTGCCAGCAGACTTGACAGGAACGAGCAGTACTTC.

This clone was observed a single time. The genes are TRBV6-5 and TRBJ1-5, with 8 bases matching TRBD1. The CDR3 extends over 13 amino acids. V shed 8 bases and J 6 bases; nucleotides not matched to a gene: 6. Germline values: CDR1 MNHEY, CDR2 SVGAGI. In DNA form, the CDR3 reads TGTGCCAGCGGGTGGACAGGGACTCAGCCCCAGCATTTT. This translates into CASGWTGTQPQHF.

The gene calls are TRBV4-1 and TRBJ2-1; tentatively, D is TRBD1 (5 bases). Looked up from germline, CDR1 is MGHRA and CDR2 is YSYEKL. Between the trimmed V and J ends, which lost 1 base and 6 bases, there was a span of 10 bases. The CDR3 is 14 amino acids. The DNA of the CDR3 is TGCGCCAGCAGCCAAGGGACATGGGGCAATGAGCAGTTCTTC. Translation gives CASSQGTWGNEQFF.

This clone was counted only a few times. CDR3 in DNA: TGCGCCAGCAGCACAGAGGACACCGGGAGCCCCTTGACCATATATTTT. It specifies CASSTEDTGSPLTIYF. The chain links TRBV4-1 to TRBJ1-3, with a tentative D call TRBD1 (5 bases). The V gene's germline CDR1 is MGHRA and CDR2 YSYEKL. The V and J ends lost 5 bases and 10 bases respectively, with 24 bases between them. CDR3 size: 16 residues.

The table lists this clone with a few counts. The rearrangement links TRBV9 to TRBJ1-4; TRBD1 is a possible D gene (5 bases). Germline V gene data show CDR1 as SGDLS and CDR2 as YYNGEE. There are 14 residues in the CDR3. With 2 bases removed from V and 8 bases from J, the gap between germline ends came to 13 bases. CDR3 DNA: TGTGCCAGCAGCGTGGGGCAGGGAGGGGAAAAACTGTTTTTT. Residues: CASSVGQGGEKLFF.

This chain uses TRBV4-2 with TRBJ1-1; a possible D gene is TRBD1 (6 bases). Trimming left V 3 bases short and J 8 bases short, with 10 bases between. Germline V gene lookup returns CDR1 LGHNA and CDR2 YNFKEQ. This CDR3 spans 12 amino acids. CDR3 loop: CASSQIGGEAFF. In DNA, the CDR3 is TGTGCCAGCAGCCAGATCGGGGGCGAAGCTTTCTTT.

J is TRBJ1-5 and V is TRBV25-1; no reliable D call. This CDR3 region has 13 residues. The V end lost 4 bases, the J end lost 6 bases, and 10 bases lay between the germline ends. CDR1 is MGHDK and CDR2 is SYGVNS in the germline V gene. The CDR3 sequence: CASSGGGLQPQHF. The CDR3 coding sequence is TGTGCCAGCAGTGGTGGTGGGCTTCAGCCCCAGCATTTT. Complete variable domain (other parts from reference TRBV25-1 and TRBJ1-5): EADIYQTPRYLVIGTGKKITLECSQTMGHDKMYWYQQDPGMELHLIHYSYGVNSTEKGDLSSESTVSRIRTEHFPLTLESARPSHTSQYLCASSGGGLQPQHFGDGTRLSIL.

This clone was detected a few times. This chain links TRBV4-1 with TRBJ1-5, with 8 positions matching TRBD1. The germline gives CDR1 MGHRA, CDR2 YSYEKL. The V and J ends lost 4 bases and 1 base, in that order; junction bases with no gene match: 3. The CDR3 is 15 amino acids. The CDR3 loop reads CASSPRQGSNQPQHF. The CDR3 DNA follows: TGCGCCAGCAGCCCACGACAGGGGAGCAATCAGCCCCAGCATTTT.

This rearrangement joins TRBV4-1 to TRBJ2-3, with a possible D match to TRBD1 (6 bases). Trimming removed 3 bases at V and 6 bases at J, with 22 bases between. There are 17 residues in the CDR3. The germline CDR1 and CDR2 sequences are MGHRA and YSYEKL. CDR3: CASSQERTGWGFDTQYF. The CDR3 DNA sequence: TGCGCCAGCAGCCAGGAAAGAACAGGGTGGGGGTTTGATACGCAGTATTTT.

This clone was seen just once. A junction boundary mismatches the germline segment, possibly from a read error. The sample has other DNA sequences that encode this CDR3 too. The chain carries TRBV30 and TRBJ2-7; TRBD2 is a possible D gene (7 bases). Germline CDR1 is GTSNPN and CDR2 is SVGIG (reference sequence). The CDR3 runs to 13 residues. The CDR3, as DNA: TGTGCCTGGGAGGGGGGGGAAGGCTACGAACAGTACTTC. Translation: CAWEGGEGYEQYF.

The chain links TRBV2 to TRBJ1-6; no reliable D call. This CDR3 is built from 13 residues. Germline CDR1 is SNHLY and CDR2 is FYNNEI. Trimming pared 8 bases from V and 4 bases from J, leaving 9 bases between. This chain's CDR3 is CASQTTYNSPLHF. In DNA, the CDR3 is TGTGCCAGCCAAACAACATATAATTCACCCCTCCACTTT.

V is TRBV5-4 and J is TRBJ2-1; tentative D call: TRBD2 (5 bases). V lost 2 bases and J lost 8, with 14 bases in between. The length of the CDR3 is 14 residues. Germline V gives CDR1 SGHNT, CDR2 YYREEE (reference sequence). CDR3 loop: CASSFNRGSDEQFF. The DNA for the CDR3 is TGTGCCAGCAGCTTTAATCGGGGTTCGGATGAGCAGTTCTTC.

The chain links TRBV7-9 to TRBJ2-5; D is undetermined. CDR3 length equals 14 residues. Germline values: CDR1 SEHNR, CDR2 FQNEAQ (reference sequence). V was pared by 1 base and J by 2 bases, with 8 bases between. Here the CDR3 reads CASSLETRQETQYF. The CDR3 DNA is TGTGCCAGCAGCTTAGAGACCCGTCAAGAGACCCAGTACTTC.

CDR3: CASSESNYGYTF. The CDR3, as DNA: TGTGCCAGCAGTGAATCTAACTATGGCTACACCTTC. The chain joins TRBV25-1 to TRBJ1-2; no clear D. From germline, CDR1 is MGHDK and CDR2 SYGVNS. This CDR3 has 12 amino acids. Trimming pared 1 base from V and 0 bases from J, leaving 0 bases between.

The CDR3 region is CASSEDPTGVLGGTQYF. CDR3 DNA: TGTGCCAGCAGTGAAGACCCGACAGGGGTGTTGGGGGGTACGCAGTATTTT. J is TRBJ2-3 and V is TRBV2; 8 bases map to TRBD1. J was trimmed by 8 bases and V by 1 base; bases with no gene match: 14. CDR3 length: 17 residues. Per germline, CDR1 SNHLY and CDR2 FYNNEI.

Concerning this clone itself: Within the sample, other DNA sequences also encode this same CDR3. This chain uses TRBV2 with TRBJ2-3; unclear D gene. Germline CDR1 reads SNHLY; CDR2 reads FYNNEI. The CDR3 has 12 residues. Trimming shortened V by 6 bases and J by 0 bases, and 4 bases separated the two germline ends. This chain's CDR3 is CASRGSTDTQYF. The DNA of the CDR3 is TGTGCCAGCAGAGGGAGCACAGATACGCAGTATTTT.

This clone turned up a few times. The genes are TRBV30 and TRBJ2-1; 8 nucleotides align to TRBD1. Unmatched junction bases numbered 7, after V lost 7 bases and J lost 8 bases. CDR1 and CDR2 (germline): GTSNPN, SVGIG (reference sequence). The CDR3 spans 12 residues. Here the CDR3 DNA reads TGTGCCTCTCAGGGGGCGCGTGATGAGCAGTTCTTC. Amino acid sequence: CASQGARDEQFF.

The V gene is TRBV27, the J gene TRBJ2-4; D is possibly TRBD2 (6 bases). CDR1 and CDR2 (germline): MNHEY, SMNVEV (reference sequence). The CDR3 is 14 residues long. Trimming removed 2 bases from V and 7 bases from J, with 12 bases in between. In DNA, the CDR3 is TGTGCCAGCAGTTTACCCGGCCGGGGGAACATTCAGTACTTC. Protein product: CASSLPGRGNIQYF.

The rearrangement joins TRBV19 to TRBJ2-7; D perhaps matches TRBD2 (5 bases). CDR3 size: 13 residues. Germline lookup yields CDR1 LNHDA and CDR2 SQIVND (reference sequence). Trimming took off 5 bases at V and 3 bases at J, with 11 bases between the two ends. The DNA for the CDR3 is TGTGCCAGTAGTCCCTCCGGGAACTACGAGCAGTACTTC. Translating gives CASSPSGNYEQYF.

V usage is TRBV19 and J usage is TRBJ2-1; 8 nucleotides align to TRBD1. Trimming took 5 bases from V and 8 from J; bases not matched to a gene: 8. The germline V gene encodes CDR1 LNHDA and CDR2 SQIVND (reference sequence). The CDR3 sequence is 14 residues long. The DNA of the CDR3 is TGTGCCAGTAGTGGAGGACAGGGATACGATGAGCAGTTCTTC. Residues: CASSGGQGYDEQFF.

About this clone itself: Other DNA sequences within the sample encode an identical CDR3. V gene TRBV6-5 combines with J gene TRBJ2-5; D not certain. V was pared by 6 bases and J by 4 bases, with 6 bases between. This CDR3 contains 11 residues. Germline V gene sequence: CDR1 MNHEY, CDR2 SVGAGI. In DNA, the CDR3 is TGTGCCAGCAGGACTGGAGAGACCCAGTACTTC. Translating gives CASRTGETQYF.

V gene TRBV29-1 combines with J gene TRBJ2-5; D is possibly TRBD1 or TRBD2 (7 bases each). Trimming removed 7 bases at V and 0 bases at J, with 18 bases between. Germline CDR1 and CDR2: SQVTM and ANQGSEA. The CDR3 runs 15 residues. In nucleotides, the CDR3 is TGCAGCGCTCACCAGGGGGGGCCTTACCAAGAGACCCAGTACTTC. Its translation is CSAHQGGPYQETQYF.

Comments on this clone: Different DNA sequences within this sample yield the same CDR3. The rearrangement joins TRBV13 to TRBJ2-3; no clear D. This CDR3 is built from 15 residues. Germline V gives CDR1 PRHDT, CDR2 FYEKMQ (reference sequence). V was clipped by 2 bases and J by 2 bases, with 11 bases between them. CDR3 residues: CASSLPSDDTDTQYF. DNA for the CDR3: TGTGCCAGCAGCTTACCGTCGGATGACACAGATACGCAGTATTTT.

CDR3 sequence: CEDSHGRETQYF. CDR3 DNA sequence: TGTGAGGACAGCCACGGTCGGGAGACCCAGTACTTC. The chain is built from TRBV15 and TRBJ2-5, with D perhaps matching TRBD1 (6 bases). The CDR3 has 12 residues. The V gene's germline CDR1 is LNHNV and CDR2 YYDKDF (reference sequence).

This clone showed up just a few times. The CDR3 bases are TGTGCCATCAGCGCCGGGACAGGGAGGGGAAACACCATATATTTT. As protein: CAISAGTGRGNTIYF. The rearrangement links TRBV10-3 to TRBJ1-3, with 9 bases identical to TRBD1. V dropped 6 bases and J dropped 4; count of bases not matched to a gene: 7. The CDR3 spans 15 residues. CDR1 ENHRY and CDR2 SYGVKD come from the germline V gene.